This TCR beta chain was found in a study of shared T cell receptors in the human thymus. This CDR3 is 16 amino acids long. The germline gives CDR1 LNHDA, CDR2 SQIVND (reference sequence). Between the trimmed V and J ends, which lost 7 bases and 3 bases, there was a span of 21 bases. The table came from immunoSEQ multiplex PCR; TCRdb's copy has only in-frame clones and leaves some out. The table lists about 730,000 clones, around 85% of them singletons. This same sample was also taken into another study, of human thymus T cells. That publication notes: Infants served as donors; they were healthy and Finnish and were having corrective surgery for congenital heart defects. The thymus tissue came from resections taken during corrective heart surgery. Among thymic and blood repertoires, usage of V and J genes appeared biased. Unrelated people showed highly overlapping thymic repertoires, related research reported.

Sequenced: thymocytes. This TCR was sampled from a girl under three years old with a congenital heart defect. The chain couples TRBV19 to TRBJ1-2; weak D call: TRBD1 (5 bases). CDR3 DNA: TGTGCCAGTACCCCACTAAGGGCAGGGAAGGACTATGGCTACACCTTC. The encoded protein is CASTPLRAGKDYGYTF.